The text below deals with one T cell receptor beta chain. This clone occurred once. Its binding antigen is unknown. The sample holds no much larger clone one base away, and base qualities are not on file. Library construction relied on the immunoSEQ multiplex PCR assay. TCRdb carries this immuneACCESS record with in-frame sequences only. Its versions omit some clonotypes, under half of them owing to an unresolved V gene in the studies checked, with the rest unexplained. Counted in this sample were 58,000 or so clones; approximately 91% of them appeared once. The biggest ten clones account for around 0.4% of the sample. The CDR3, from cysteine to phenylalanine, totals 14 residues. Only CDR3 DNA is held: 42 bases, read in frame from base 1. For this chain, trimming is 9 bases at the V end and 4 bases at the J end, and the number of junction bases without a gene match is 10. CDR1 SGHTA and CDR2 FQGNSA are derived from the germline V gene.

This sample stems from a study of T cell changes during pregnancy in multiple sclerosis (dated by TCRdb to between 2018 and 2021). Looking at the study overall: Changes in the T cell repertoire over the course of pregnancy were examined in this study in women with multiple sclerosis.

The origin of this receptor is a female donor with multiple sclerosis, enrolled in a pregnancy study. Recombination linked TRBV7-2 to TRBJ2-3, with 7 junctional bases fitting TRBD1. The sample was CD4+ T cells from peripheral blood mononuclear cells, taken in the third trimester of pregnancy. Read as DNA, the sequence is TGTGCCAGACGCGGTTTACAGGGGTCAGATACGCAGTATTTT. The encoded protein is CARRGLQGSDTQYF.